This TCR beta chain was identified during a study of T cell repertoires in cytomegalovirus infection. Study-level information: Recently identified HLA-C-restricted CMV epitopes were used, and well-studied HLA-B-restricted CMV epitopes were used as well. Both a matching HLA type and CMV infection were indicated by public TCR beta signatures.

This CDR3 has 14 amino acids. Looked up from germline, CDR1 is SNHLY and CDR2 is FYNNEI. The junction had 6 bases not matched to a gene; V was cut back by 8 bases and J by 0 bases. Using its own MiXCR run on the reads, TCRdb lists one record per CDR3 protein. Of hundreds of thousands of distinct CDR3 sequences listed, roughly 30% are singletons. Note on this clonotype: The antigen remains undetermined.

Study-level points and caveats: The ex vivo response showed dominance by HLA-C-restricted CMV-specific TCR beta clonotypes. Frequencies of public TCR beta families were cumulated, and this identified carriers of CMV plus the relevant HLA.

The sequence was obtained from a human donor in good health (CMV status not recorded). Some clones in this sample may be carry-over from other donors' samples. The chain links TRBV2 to TRBJ2-7, with TRBD2 matching 8 bases. The sample in question was cultured PBMCs, obtained from culture after CMV antigen stimulation. CDR3: CASLGGAVSYEQYF. In DNA form, the CDR3 reads TGTGCCAGCCTCGGGGGGGCAGTCTCCTACGAGCAGTACTTC.